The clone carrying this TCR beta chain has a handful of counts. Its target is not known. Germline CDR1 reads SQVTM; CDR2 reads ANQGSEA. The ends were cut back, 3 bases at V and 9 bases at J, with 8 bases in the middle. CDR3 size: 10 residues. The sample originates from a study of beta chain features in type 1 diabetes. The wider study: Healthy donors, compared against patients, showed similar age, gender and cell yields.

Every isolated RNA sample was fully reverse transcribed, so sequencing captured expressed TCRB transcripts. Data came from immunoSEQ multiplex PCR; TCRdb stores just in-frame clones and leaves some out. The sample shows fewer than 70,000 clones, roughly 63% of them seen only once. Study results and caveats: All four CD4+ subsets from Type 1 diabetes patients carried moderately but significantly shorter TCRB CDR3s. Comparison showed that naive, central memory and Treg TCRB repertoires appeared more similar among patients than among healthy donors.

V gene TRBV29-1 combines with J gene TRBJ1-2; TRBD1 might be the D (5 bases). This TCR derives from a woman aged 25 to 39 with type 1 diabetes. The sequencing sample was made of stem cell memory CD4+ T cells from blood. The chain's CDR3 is CSVDLGRYTF. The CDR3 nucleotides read TGCAGCGTTGACCTGGGGCGCTACACCTTC.